Shown below are 14 T cell receptor beta chains from a single sample sequenced in a study of shared clonotypes between healthy human individuals. Terminally differentiated effector memory CD45RA+ cells were excluded from the naive CD8 cells, which were CD45RO-negative and positively selected for CCR7. The table came from immunoSEQ multiplex PCR; TCRdb's copy has only in-frame clones and leaves some out. The table has some 2.1 million clones, 85% to 95% seen once. The sequenced sample consisted of naive CD8+ T cells from PBMCs. Receptor source: a man between 18 and 35 years old in good health. Some clones in this sample may be carry-over from other donors' samples.

This sequence joins TRBV13 and TRBJ2-5; D is ambiguous. Germline-derived CDR1 and CDR2 are PRHDT and FYEKMQ (reference sequence). CDR3 length equals 14 residues. Trimming took off 5 bases at V and 5 bases at J, with 15 bases between the two ends. The CDR3 spells CASSPGPRGETQYF. CDR3 coding DNA: TGTGCCAGCAGCCCGGGTCCTCGTGGGGAGACCCAGTACTTC.

The chain carries TRBV10-3 and TRBJ1-1; D unclear. Germline V lookup: CDR1 ENHRY, CDR2 SYGVKD. The CDR3 consists of 13 residues. V lost 2 bases and J 6 bases, leaving 10 bases between the germline ends. CDR3 in DNA: TGTGCCATCAGTGAGCCCAGGACCCCTGAAGCTTTCTTT. Translating it yields CAISEPRTPEAFF.

This clone showed up just a few times. CDR3 nucleotide sequence: TGTGCCAGCAGCGAGAACAGGGCTCTTCGCAATCAGCCCCAGCATTTT. Amino acid sequence: CASSENRALRNQPQHF. The V and J genes are TRBV28 and TRBJ1-5, with D perhaps matching TRBD1 (6 bases). The CDR3 consists of 16 residues. The germline CDR1 and CDR2 sequences are MDHEN and SYDVKM. Between the trimmed V and J ends, which lost 6 bases and 2 bases, there was a span of 17 bases.

This chain connects TRBV4-3 to TRBJ1-3; TRBD1 might be the D (6 bases). Trimming shortened V by 3 bases and J by 8 bases, and 11 bases separated the two germline ends. The CDR3 is 13 amino acids. Germline V gene sequence: CDR1 LGHNA, CDR2 YSLEER. CDR3 sequence reads: CASSHRQADTIYF. The CDR3 region has the DNA TGCGCCAGCAGCCACAGACAGGCGGACACCATATATTTT.

The chain joins TRBV2 to TRBJ1-1, with TRBD1 identical over 8 bases. Germline V gene lookup returns CDR1 SNHLY and CDR2 FYNNEI. Trimming took 6 bases from V and 3 from J; bases not matched to a gene: 6. This CDR3 comprises 14 residues. The CDR3 DNA sequence: TGTGCCAGCAGGGCCGGACAGGGCCACACTGAAGCTTTCTTT. Its protein product is CASRAGQGHTEAFF.

Notes on this clone: Other DNA sequences from this sample encode an identical CDR3 as well. The chain has TRBV29-1 and TRBJ2-7, with 8 positions matching TRBD1. V was pared by 6 bases and J by 3 bases, with 4 bases of the junction left unmatched. Germline CDR1 is SQVTM and CDR2 is ANQGSEA. CDR3 length equals 12 residues. The CDR3 region has the DNA TGCAGCGTAGGGACAGGCATCTACGAGCAGTACTTC. Translated: CSVGTGIYEQYF.

CDR3 region: CASSGTSGEDTQYF. The DNA for the CDR3 is TGTGCCAGCAGCGGGACTAGCGGGGAGGATACGCAGTATTTT. The rearrangement joins TRBV5-6 to TRBJ2-3, with 13 bases that match TRBD2. With V trimmed by 4 bases and J by 6 bases, 2 bases remained unmatched. CDR1 SGHDT and CDR2 YYEEEE come from the germline V gene. CDR3 size: 14 residues.

The chain recombines TRBV10-1 with TRBJ1-1; the D gene is possibly TRBD1 (6 bases). V gave up 4 bases and J gave up 2 bases, with 8 bases separating them. This CDR3 contains 13 residues. Germline lookup yields CDR1 WNHNN and CDR2 SYGVQD (reference sequence). In DNA form, the CDR3 reads TGCGCCAGCAGTGTAGGGACAAACACTGAAGCTTTCTTT. Its translation: CASSVGTNTEAFF.

This rearrangement joins TRBV5-8 to TRBJ2-6, with D uncertain. CDR3 length: 16 residues. The germline CDR1 and CDR2 sequences are SGHTS and YDEGEE. Trimming took off 2 bases at V and 4 bases at J, with 13 bases between the two ends. The DNA of the CDR3 is TGTGCCAGCAGCTTTCGTGCGAGTTACGGGGCCAACGTCCTGACTTTC. It codes for CASSFRASYGANVLTF.

V usage is TRBV28 and J usage is TRBJ1-1; perhaps TRBD1 as D (5 bases). Between the trimmed V and J ends, which lost 1 base and 6 bases, there was a span of 9 bases. The V gene's germline CDR1 is MDHEN and CDR2 SYDVKM. This CDR3 has 13 amino acids. DNA of the CDR3: TGTGCCAGCAGTTTATTCGGGGACTCTGAAGCTTTCTTT. Translated: CASSLFGDSEAFF.

The chain has TRBV29-1 and TRBJ1-2; 12 positions match TRBD1. Germline assignment: CDR1 SQVTM and CDR2 ANQGSEA. The CDR3 covers 13 residues. V shed 6 bases, J shed 7 bases, and the junction held 6 bases outside the gene matches. This CDR3 is CSVRPGQGAGYTF. The CDR3 DNA reads as TGCAGCGTCAGACCGGGACAGGGGGCTGGCTACACCTTC.

The chain links TRBV28 to TRBJ2-2; the match to TRBD1 covers 10 bases. Germline loops: CDR1 MDHEN, CDR2 SYDVKM. V lost 8 bases and J lost 6; bases outside the gene matches: 21. CDR3 length: 19 residues. This CDR3 reads CASRKGRMTGTGASGELFF. For the CDR3, the DNA is TGTGCCAGCCGTAAGGGGAGAATGACCGGGACAGGGGCTTCCGGGGAGCTGTTTTTT.

V and J are TRBV6-1 and TRBJ2-5, with 8 nucleotides matching TRBD2. The J call may be faulty, since TRBJ2-7 better matches the DNA end. The germline V gene encodes CDR1 MNHNS and CDR2 SASEGT. The CDR3 has 13 amino acids. CDR3 DNA sequence: TGTGCCAGCAGTGGACTAGCGCGCTACGAGCAGTACTTC. It encodes CASSGLARYEQYF.

The chain links TRBV2 to TRBJ2-2; 8 bases line up with TRBD2. This CDR3 is built from 18 residues. V lost 0 bases to trimming and J lost 2 bases; unmatched junction nucleotides: 8. The germline V gene has CDR1 SNHLY and CDR2 FYNNEI. This CDR3 is CASSEAPYLAGNTGELFF. CDR3 coding DNA: TGTGCCAGCAGTGAAGCGCCCTATCTAGCGGGTAACACCGGGGAGCTGTTTTTT.